This TCR beta chain was identified in a study of shared clonotypes between healthy human individuals (TCRdb year 2020). Some background on the complete study: The cohort included a few men and a couple of women between 18 and 49 years of age. For each donor, CD4 naive and CD4 memory were each given three plates, CD8 naive was given two plates, and CD8 memory was given one plate. The study deeply sequenced blood TCR repertoires of about 5 healthy adults to estimate repertoire size and the extent of clonotype sharing between individuals. To increase sequencing depth and limit assay-specific biases, TCR repertoire library preparation and sequencing were carried out by different laboratories using diverse techniques. Between about 0.85 and 9.5 billion PBMCs per donor were obtained by leukapheresis. The study at large found these results: Larger estimated clonotype richness was generally found for naive subsets than for memory subsets. Pairwise subsampling led to the expectation that sequencing depth would affect the degree of clonotype sharing among donors. Only blood was sampled, and tissue TCR repertoires likely differ from those in blood. Even with the large sequencing depth, rarefaction of the sorted-subset datasets indicated that sequencing was incomplete. Compared with non-shared clonotypes, clonotypes shared by all four sorted-subset donors had higher generation probabilities. When a handful of donors were compared, the shared fraction of clonotypes was about 5% for naive CD4, approximately 3.5% for naive CD8, roughly 2.5% for memory CD4, and 0.4% for memory CD8. Because the study included a small number of donors, the genetic and exposure-history diversity represented was limited.

The CDR3 measures 16 amino acids from cysteine to phenylalanine. Just the 48-base CDR3 DNA is kept, in frame starting at base 1. V was cut back by 2 bases and J by 0 bases, leaving a gap of 13 bases between them. Reading the germline V gene gives CDR1 LGHNA and CDR2 YNFKEQ. On this clone: Which antigen it targets is not known. No base-level quality is on record; no much larger clone is a single base apart.

Donors were healthy HIV-negative adults with no recently reported acute infections or vaccinations. Every donor was a Caucasian adult residing in Nashville, Tennessee, USA. CD8 memory samples consisted of magnetically selected CD45RO+ cells combined with CCR7-negative CD45RA+ effector memory (TemRA) cells. Blood was collected by leukapheresis, and PBMCs were isolated by Ficoll-Histopaque density gradient centrifugation and then cryopreserved in liquid nitrogen vapor phase. Purity and quantity of every magnetically sorted T cell population were checked by analytical flow cytometry. Genomic DNA was isolated from every sorted fraction and measured by UV absorbance on a Nanodrop 2000c. Using the deep immunoSEQ assay, multiplex PCR amplified TCR CDR3 regions from genomic DNA. Genomic DNA extracted from each cell subset was distributed evenly over all wells of several immunoSEQ 96-well plates, and each plate served as one replicate. For sorted subsets, each replicate PCR was loaded with roughly 200 ng genomic DNA, equivalent to 25,000 to 35,000 T cell genomes. Purified libraries were quantified with a Qubit 3.0 fluorometer, sized on a Bioanalyzer 2100, and re-quantified with the KAPA Library Quantification kit. Every immunoSEQ 96-well plate was sequenced on a separate single-read 150-cycle Illumina NextSeq 550 flow cell. Processing in the source paper ran as follows. The immunoSEQ output contained only junctional sequences without quality scores, so filtering could not match that applied to full-length reads. To assign V/J genes and CDR3, sequences were annotated against IMGT germline references using PyIR, a Python wrapper for IgBLAST v1.9. Reads with weak V/J assignments (E-value above 1e-6), missing CDR3, stop codons, out-of-frame junctions, or ambiguous translated residues were removed. V3J clonotypes were defined as sequences sharing the same inferred V gene, J gene, and CDR3 amino acid sequence. Percentage overlap between repertoires was computed as shared unique clonotypes divided by the size of the smaller repertoire. Richness of each repertoire was evaluated using RTK rarefaction, the Chao1 estimator, and Recon v2.1 estimates of unobserved clonotypes. Generation probabilities were computed with OLGA for all TCRbeta clonotypes obtained by the gDNA method from several donors. This is the immuneACCESS table as TCRdb keeps it, with only in-frame sequences that have V and J called. A part of the clones is gone; compared with another copy, unresolved V genes explain less than half, and the rest is unexplained. Clone size and V and J calls were adopted from that table, with D and trimming inferred from the DNA. The sample records about 690,000 clones, 90% of which are singletons. Clones ranked in the top ten supply about 34% of the sample.

The chain joins TRBV4-2 to TRBJ1-1; the best D guess is TRBD1, with 5 bases matching. The clonotype originates from a young man in good health. Some clones in this sample may be carry-over from other donors' samples. Sequencing was performed on memory CD8+ T cells from PBMCs. The cell subset or site label here, explained by the study, means: CD45RO+ cells pooled with CCR7-negative TemRA cells. The CDR3 has the sequence CASSQPWEGMNTEAFF. The DNA sequence follows: TGTGCCAGCAGCCAACCCTGGGAGGGGATGAACACTGAAGCTTTCTTT.